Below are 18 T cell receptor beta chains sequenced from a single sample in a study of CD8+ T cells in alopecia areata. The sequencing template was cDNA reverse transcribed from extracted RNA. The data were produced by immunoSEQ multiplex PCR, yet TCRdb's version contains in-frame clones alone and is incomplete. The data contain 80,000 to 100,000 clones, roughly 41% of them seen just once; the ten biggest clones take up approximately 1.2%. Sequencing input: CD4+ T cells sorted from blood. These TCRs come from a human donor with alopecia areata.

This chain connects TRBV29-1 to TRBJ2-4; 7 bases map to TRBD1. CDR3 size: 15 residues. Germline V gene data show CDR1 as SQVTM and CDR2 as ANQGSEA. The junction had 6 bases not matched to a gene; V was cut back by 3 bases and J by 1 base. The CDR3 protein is CSVETDRAAKNIQYF. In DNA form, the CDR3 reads TGCAGCGTTGAGACCGACAGGGCGGCCAAAAACATTCAGTACTTC.

The CDR3, as DNA: TGCAGCGTTGGAGTTATGGTTTCAGAGACCCAGTACTTC. It yields the protein CSVGVMVSETQYF. V and J are TRBV29-1 and TRBJ2-5; D ambiguous. Germline CDR1 is SQVTM and CDR2 is ANQGSEA. The CDR3 is 13 amino acids. Trimming took 4 bases from V and 4 from J, leaving 13 bases between them.

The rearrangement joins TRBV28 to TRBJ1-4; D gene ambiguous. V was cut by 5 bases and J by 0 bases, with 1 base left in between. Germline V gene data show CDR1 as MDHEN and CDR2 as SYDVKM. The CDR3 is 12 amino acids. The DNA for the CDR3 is TGTGCCAGCAGTGCAACTAATGAAAAACTGTTTTTT. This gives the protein CASSATNEKLFF.

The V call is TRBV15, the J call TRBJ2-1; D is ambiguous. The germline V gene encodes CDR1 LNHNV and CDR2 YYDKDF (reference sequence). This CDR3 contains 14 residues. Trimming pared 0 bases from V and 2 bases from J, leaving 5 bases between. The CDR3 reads CATSRDVTYNEQFF. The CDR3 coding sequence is TGTGCCACCAGCAGAGATGTTACCTACAATGAGCAGTTCTTC.

The CDR3 DNA reads TGCGCCAGCAGCCTCGGACAACCTGGCTACAATGAGCAGTTCTTC. It is translated as CASSLGQPGYNEQFF. The rearrangement links TRBV5-1 to TRBJ2-1, with D perhaps matching TRBD1 (5 bases). Germline V gene lookup returns CDR1 SGHRS and CDR2 YFSETQ. V was cut by 4 bases and J by 3 bases, with 14 bases left in between. This CDR3 is built from 15 residues.

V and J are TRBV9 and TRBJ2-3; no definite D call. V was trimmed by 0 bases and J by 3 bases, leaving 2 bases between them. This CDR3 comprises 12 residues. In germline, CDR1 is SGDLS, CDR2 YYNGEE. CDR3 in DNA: TGTGCCAGCAGCGTAGCTACAGATACGCAGTATTTT. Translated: CASSVATDTQYF.

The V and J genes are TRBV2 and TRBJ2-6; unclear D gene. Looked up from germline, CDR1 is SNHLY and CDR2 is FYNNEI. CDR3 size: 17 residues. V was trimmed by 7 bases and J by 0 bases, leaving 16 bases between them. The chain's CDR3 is CASTRMTPISGANVLTF. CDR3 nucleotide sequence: TGTGCCAGCACCCGAATGACACCGATCTCTGGGGCCAACGTCCTGACTTTC.

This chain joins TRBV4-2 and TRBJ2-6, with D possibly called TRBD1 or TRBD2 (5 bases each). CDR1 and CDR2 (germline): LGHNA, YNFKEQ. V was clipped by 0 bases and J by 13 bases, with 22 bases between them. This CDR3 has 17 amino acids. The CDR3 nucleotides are TGTGCCAGCAGCCAAGACACGTTGATGGGACCGTTCTCGGTCCTGACTTTC. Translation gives CASSQDTLMGPFSVLTF.

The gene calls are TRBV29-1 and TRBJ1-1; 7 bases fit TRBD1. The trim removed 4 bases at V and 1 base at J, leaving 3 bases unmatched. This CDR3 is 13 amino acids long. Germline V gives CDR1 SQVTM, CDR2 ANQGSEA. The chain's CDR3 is CSVAQGGNTEAFF. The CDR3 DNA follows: TGCAGCGTTGCCCAGGGGGGGAACACTGAAGCTTTCTTT.

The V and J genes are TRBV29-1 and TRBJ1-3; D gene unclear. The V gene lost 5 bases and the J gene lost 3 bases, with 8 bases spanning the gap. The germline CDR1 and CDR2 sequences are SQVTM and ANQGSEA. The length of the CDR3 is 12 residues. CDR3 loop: CSVIDIGNTIYF. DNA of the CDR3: TGCAGCGTTATAGACATTGGAAACACCATATATTTT.

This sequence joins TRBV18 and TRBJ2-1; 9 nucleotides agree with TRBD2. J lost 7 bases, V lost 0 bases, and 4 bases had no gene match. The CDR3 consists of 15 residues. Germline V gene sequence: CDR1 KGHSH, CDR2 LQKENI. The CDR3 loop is CASSPPASGGNEQFF. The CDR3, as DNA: TGTGCCAGCTCACCACCGGCCAGCGGGGGGAATGAGCAGTTCTTC.

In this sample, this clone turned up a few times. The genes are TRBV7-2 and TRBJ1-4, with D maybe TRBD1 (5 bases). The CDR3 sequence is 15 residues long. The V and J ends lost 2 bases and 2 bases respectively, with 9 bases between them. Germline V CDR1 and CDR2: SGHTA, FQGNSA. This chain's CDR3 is CASSLQGSTNEKLFF. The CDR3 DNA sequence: TGTGCCAGCAGCTTACAGGGATCGACTAATGAAAAACTGTTTTTT.

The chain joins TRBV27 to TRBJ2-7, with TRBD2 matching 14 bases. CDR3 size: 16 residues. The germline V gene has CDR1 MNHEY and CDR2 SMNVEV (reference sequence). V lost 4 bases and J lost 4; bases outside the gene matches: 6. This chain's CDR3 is CASSSGGLAGVYEQYF. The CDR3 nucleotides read TGTGCCAGCAGTTCCGGGGGACTAGCGGGAGTTTACGAGCAGTACTTC.

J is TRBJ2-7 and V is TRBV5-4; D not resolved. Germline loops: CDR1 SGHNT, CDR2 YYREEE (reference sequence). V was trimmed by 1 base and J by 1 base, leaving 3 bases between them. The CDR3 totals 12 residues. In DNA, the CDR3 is TGTGCCAGCAGCTTGATGTCCTACGAGCAGTACTTC. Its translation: CASSLMSYEQYF.

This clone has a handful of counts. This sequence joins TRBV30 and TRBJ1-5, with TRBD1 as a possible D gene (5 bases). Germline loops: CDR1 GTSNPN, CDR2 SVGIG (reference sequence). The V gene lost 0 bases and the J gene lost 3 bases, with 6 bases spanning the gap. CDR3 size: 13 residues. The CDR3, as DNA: TGTGCCTGGAGTGTACAGGTCAATCAGCCCCAGCATTTT. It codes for CAWSVQVNQPQHF.

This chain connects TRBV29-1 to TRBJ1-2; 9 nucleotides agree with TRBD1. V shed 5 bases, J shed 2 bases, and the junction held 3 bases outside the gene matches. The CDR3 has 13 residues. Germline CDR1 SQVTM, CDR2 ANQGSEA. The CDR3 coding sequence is TGCAGCGTTCCCGGGACAGGGAACTATGGCTACACCTTC. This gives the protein CSVPGTGNYGYTF.

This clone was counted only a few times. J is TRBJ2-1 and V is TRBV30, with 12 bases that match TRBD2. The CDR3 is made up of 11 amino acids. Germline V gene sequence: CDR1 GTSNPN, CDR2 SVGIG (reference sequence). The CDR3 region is CALAGGPWKFF. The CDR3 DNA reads TGTGCTCTAGCGGGAGGGCCGTGGAAGTTCTTC.

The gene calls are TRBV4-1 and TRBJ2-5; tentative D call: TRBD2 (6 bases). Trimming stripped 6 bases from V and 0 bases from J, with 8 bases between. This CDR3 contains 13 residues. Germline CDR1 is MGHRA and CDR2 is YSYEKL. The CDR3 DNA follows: TGCGCCAGCAGTCGGGAGTACCAAGAGACCCAGTACTTC. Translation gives CASSREYQETQYF.